The 27 T cell receptor beta chains below were found in one sample sequenced in a study of OX40 agonist ivuxolimab in advanced cancers. Measured with immunoSEQ multiplex PCR; TCRdb has only the in-frame clones, and not every one. The table includes 30,000 to 35,000 clones, roughly nine tenths detected once. The sequencing here drew on CD4+ or CD8+ T cells sorted from blood, taken in a trial of the OX40 agonist ivuxolimab. The receptor source for this set is an adult with an advanced solid tumor such as melanoma, head and neck, liver or kidney cancer.

As concerns this clone: The same CDR3 arises from other DNA sequences in this sample as well. The chain is built from TRBV27 and TRBJ2-7; no definite D call. Germline CDR1 is MNHEY and CDR2 is SMNVEV (reference sequence). CDR3 length: 10 residues. The V end lost 1 base, the J end lost 5 bases, and 0 bases lay between the germline ends. DNA for the CDR3: TGTGCCAGCAGTTTATACGAGCAGTACTTC. Residues: CASSLYEQYF.

The CDR3 protein is CASSSQLGRGSWAYEQYF. Written as DNA, the CDR3 is TGTGCCAGCAGTTCCCAATTGGGTAGGGGTTCTTGGGCCTACGAGCAGTACTTC. The genes are TRBV28 and TRBJ2-7, with D possibly TRBD1 on 5 matching bases. Germline CDR1 reads MDHEN; CDR2 reads SYDVKM. V was pared by 4 bases and J by 2 bases, with 24 bases between. The CDR3 length is 18 residues.

The rearrangement joins TRBV11-2 to TRBJ2-1, with D perhaps matching TRBD2 (5 bases). Trimming took off 5 bases at V and 8 bases at J, with 22 bases between the two ends. CDR1 is SGHAT, CDR2 FQNNGV, per germline. The CDR3 is made up of 16 amino acids. The CDR3 spells CASSPPSGSTWDEQFF. CDR3 DNA: TGTGCCAGCAGCCCCCCGTCGGGGTCAACGTGGGATGAGCAGTTCTTC.

This clone was found once. Other DNA variants within this sample encode the same CDR3. The rearrangement uses TRBV5-6 and TRBJ2-1; 14 bases fit TRBD2. The V gene end was trimmed by 2 bases and the J gene end by 7 bases; junction bases not matched to a gene: 2. This CDR3 has 15 residues. Germline loops: CDR1 SGHDT, CDR2 YYEEEE. The chain's CDR3 is CASSLGLAGGNEQFF. CDR3 coding DNA: TGTGCCAGCAGCTTAGGACTAGCGGGAGGTAATGAGCAGTTCTTC.

The chain joins TRBV27 to TRBJ2-6; D call uncertain. The CDR3 has 13 amino acids. The V gene lost 3 bases and the J gene lost 2 bases, with 2 bases spanning the gap. The germline CDR1 and CDR2 sequences are MNHEY and SMNVEV (reference sequence). The CDR3 bases are TGTGCCAGCAGTTTCGCTGGGGCCAACGTCCTGACTTTC. Protein sequence: CASSFAGANVLTF.

The chain uses TRBV13 and TRBJ2-3; D gene uncertain. V was clipped by 8 bases and J by 2 bases, with 20 bases between them. The length of the CDR3 is 16 residues. Per germline, CDR1 PRHDT and CDR2 FYEKMQ (reference sequence). CDR3 sequence reads: CASGLVGTEYTDTQYF. As DNA, the CDR3 is TGTGCCAGCGGGTTGGTAGGTACGGAGTACACAGATACGCAGTATTTT.

The J gene is TRBJ2-7, the V gene TRBV27; the D is unclear. The CDR3 loop spans 13 amino acids. Germline CDR1 MNHEY, CDR2 SMNVEV (reference sequence). Trimming cost V 3 bases and J 7 bases, with 13 bases left between them. CDR3 residues: CASSFNTGREQYF. The DNA of the CDR3 is TGTGCCAGCAGTTTCAATACGGGTCGAGAGCAGTACTTC.

The chain combines TRBV7-8 with TRBJ1-5, with D tentatively TRBD1 (5 bases). CDR3 size: 17 residues. Germline V gene lookup returns CDR1 SGHVS and CDR2 FQNEAQ. The germline V and J ends were trimmed by 0 bases and 0 bases, with 12 bases remaining between them. The CDR3 protein is CASSLALGRSSNQPQHF. CDR3 DNA sequence: TGTGCCAGCAGCTTAGCGTTGGGACGGTCTAGCAATCAGCCCCAGCATTTT.

The chain carries TRBV9 and TRBJ2-7; D gene unclear. The CDR3 sequence is 16 residues long. V was cut by 5 bases and J by 3 bases, with 21 bases left in between. Germline CDR1 reads SGDLS; CDR2 reads YYNGEE. CDR3 amino acids: CASSTPPQRWGYEQYF. The CDR3 DNA reads TGTGCCAGCAGTACCCCCCCCCAGCGCTGGGGCTACGAGCAGTACTTC.

The rearrangement uses TRBV19 and TRBJ2-5; D is uncertain. There are 15 residues in the CDR3. CDR1 and CDR2 from the germline V gene are LNHDA and SQIVND (reference sequence). The ends were cut back, 1 base at V and 4 bases at J, with 13 bases in the middle. CDR3 in DNA: TGTGCCAGTAGTATAGGTAGTCGCGGATTAGAGACCCAGTACTTC. It yields the protein CASSIGSRGLETQYF.

V is TRBV30 and J is TRBJ1-2; D gene uncertain. CDR3 size: 13 residues. Germline CDR1 and CDR2: GTSNPN and SVGIG (reference sequence). The V gene lost 0 bases and the J gene lost 2 bases, with 7 bases spanning the gap. The CDR3 DNA reads TGTGCCTGGAGTGTACACGCCAACTATGGCTACACCTTC. It encodes CAWSVHANYGYTF. The variable domain in full, with the rest retrieved from reference TRBV30 and TRBJ1-2, is SQTIHQWPATLVQPVGSPLSLECTVEGTSNPNLYWYRQAAGRGLQLLFYSVGIGQISSEVPQNLSASRPQDRQFILSSKKLLLSDSGFYLCAWSVHANYGYTFGSGTRLTVV.

The rearrangement uses TRBV9 and TRBJ2-1; TRBD1 or TRBD2 may be the D gene (5 bases each). V was pared by 4 bases and J by 0 bases, with 17 bases between. Per germline, CDR1 SGDLS and CDR2 YYNGEE. This CDR3 is 17 amino acids long. The CDR3 here is CASSPVGGQSSYNEQFF. The CDR3 bases are TGTGCCAGCAGCCCAGTAGGAGGACAAAGCTCCTACAATGAGCAGTTCTTC.

The chain combines TRBV7-9 with TRBJ2-1, with 8 bases fitting TRBD2. Germline CDR1 is SEHNR and CDR2 is FQNEAQ (reference sequence). V lost 0 bases, J lost 5 bases, and 6 bases stayed unmatched. CDR3 length: 16 amino acids. The CDR3 region is CASSLALKRGHNEQFF. The CDR3 nucleotides read TGTGCCAGCAGCTTAGCGCTGAAGCGGGGGCACAATGAGCAGTTCTTC.

The chain employs TRBV6-1 and TRBJ2-2; possible D gene TRBD2, 7 bases. In germline, CDR1 is MNHNS, CDR2 SASEGT. V was trimmed by 6 bases and J by 6 bases, leaving 17 bases between them. The CDR3 sequence is 15 residues long. CDR3 sequence: CASSPRGGFAGELFF. Here the CDR3 DNA reads TGTGCCAGCAGCCCCAGGGGAGGGTTCGCCGGGGAGCTGTTTTTT.

This clone counts as medium-sized (0.01 to 0.1%). The V gene is TRBV29-1, the J gene TRBJ1-5; a possible D gene is TRBD1 (5 bases). The CDR3 consists of 13 residues. The germline CDR1 and CDR2 sequences are SQVTM and ANQGSEA. V lost 6 bases, J lost 2 bases, and 11 bases lay in between. In DNA form, the CDR3 reads TGCAGCGTGGCCCCGGGGGGCAATCAGCCCCAGCATTTT. Protein sequence: CSVAPGGNQPQHF.

V is TRBV7-9 and J is TRBJ2-1; D unclear. V was pared by 5 bases and J by 9 bases, with 11 bases between. There are 12 residues in the CDR3. The germline V gene has CDR1 SEHNR and CDR2 FQNEAQ (reference sequence). CDR3 sequence: CASSATRVEQFF. DNA of the CDR3: TGTGCCAGCAGCGCGACTCGAGTTGAGCAGTTCTTC.

This sequence joins TRBV5-1 and TRBJ2-5; D not resolved. Germline assignment: CDR1 SGHRS and CDR2 YFSETQ. The CDR3 has 15 amino acids. V was shortened by 0 bases and J by 1 base, with 10 bases between the two germline ends. The CDR3 spells CASSLDTPRQETQYF. Here the CDR3 DNA reads TGCGCCAGCAGCTTGGACACCCCCCGCCAAGAGACCCAGTACTTC.

The V call is TRBV19, the J call TRBJ2-2; D is unresolved. The CDR3 covers 15 residues. The V and J ends lost 1 base and 6 bases respectively, with 12 bases between them. Germline CDR1 is LNHDA and CDR2 is SQIVND (reference sequence). CDR3 sequence reads: CASSIAGSPPGELFF. In DNA form, the CDR3 reads TGTGCCAGTAGTATAGCTGGTAGCCCCCCCGGGGAGCTGTTTTTT.

The V and J genes are TRBV27 and TRBJ2-1; D gene uncertain. In germline, CDR1 is MNHEY, CDR2 SMNVEV (reference sequence). The CDR3 consists of 14 residues. Trimming took off 5 bases at V and 3 bases at J, with 11 bases between the two ends. CDR3 region: CASSIPYNYNEQFF. The CDR3, as DNA: TGTGCCAGCAGTATCCCTTACAACTACAATGAGCAGTTCTTC.

A word on this clone: This specimen includes other DNA sequences encoding the same CDR3. The chain combines TRBV19 with TRBJ1-1; D remains ambiguous. Germline-derived CDR1 and CDR2 are LNHDA and SQIVND (reference sequence). This CDR3 is 13 amino acids long. Between the trimmed V and J ends, which lost 3 bases and 1 base, there was a span of 6 bases. CDR3 sequence reads: CASSIWENTEAFF. DNA of the CDR3: TGTGCCAGTAGTATCTGGGAGAACACTGAAGCTTTCTTT.

This clone came up a few times. CDR3 residues: CASSQSTGGDIQYF. The CDR3 DNA reads as TGCGCCAGCAGCCAATCGACCGGGGGTGACATTCAGTACTTC. This chain joins TRBV4-1 and TRBJ2-4; possibly TRBD2 for D (6 bases). The germline V gene has CDR1 MGHRA and CDR2 YSYEKL. This CDR3 region has 14 residues. V lost 2 bases and J lost 8, with 13 bases in between.

The rearrangement links TRBV19 to TRBJ2-7; D is unclear. The CDR3 runs 13 residues. V lost 5 bases and J lost 2, with 10 bases in between. The germline CDR1 and CDR2 sequences are LNHDA and SQIVND (reference sequence). In DNA form, the CDR3 reads TGTGCCAGTAGTCAAACAGCGACCTACGAGCAGTACTTC. It is translated as CASSQTATYEQYF.

The sample holds one count of this clone. The chain has TRBV29-1 and TRBJ1-2; possible D gene TRBD1, 5 bases. Germline CDR1 SQVTM, CDR2 ANQGSEA. The CDR3 has 13 amino acids. V lost 4 bases and J 2 bases, leaving 11 bases between the germline ends. For the CDR3, the DNA is TGCAGCGTTGTGACAGAAACAAACTATGGCTACACCTTC. Its translation is CSVVTETNYGYTF.

The rearrangement links TRBV11-2 to TRBJ1-3; D perhaps matches TRBD1 (5 bases). With 5 bases removed from V and 6 bases from J, the gap between germline ends came to 14 bases. Germline V CDR1 and CDR2: SGHAT, FQNNGV. The CDR3 runs to 14 residues. The CDR3 is CASSPSVGANTIYF. Written as DNA, the CDR3 is TGTGCCAGCAGCCCCAGTGTTGGGGCAAACACCATATATTTT.

The chain couples TRBV19 to TRBJ1-1; D is undetermined. The germline V gene has CDR1 LNHDA and CDR2 SQIVND (reference sequence). The CDR3 is made up of 11 amino acids. Trimming pared 3 bases from V and 8 bases from J, leaving 7 bases between. The CDR3 loop is CASSMGGEAFF. In DNA form, the CDR3 reads TGTGCCAGTAGTATGGGAGGGGAAGCTTTCTTT.

V is TRBV5-6 and J is TRBJ1-3; TRBD1 is a possible D gene (6 bases). The CDR3 runs to 14 residues. Germline-derived CDR1 and CDR2 are SGHDT and YYEEEE. Trimming cost V 3 bases and J 9 bases, with 16 bases left between them. The CDR3 reads CASSSPRQDRTIYF. The CDR3 region has the DNA TGTGCCAGCAGCTCCCCACGACAGGACCGCACCATATATTTT. Combining the CDR3 with reference TRBV5-6 and TRBJ1-3 gives the whole variable domain DAGVTQSPTHLIKTRGQQVTLRCSPKSGHDTVSWYQQALGQGPQFIFQYYEEEERQRGNFPDRFSGHQFPNYSSELNVNALLLGDSALYLCASSSPRQDRTIYFGEGSWLTVV.

The V call is TRBV6-5, the J call TRBJ1-2; unclear D gene. The V gene's germline CDR1 is MNHEY and CDR2 SVGAGI. CDR3 length: 15 amino acids. Trimming removed 6 bases at V and 1 base at J, with 15 bases between. The CDR3 here is CASRRSRTFNYGYTF. DNA for the CDR3: TGTGCCAGCAGGCGATCCAGGACTTTTAACTATGGCTACACCTTC.